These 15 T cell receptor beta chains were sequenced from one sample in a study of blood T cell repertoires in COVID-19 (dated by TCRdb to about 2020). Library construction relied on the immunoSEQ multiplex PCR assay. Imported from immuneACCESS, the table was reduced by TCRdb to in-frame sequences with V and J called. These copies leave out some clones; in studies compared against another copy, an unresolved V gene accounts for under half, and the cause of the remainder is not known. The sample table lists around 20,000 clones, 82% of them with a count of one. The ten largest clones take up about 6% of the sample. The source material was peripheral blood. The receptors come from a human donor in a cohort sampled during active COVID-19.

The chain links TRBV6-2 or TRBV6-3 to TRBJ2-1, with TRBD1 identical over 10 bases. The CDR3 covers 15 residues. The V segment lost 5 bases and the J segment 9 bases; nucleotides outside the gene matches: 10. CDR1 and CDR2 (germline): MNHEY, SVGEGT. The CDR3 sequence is CASSARDRGFGEQFF. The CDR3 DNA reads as TGTGCCAGCAGTGCTCGGGACAGGGGCTTTGGTGAGCAGTTCTTC.

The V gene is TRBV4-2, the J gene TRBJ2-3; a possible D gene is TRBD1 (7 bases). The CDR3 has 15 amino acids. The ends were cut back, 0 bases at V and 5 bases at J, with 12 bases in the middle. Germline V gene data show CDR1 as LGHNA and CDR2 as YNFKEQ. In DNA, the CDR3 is TGTGCCAGCAGCCAAGAGGCAGGGGGGATAGATACGCAGTATTTT. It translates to CASSQEAGGIDTQYF.

CDR3 residues: CASSLERGGNYGYTF. CDR3 in DNA: TGTGCCAGCAGTTTAGAGAGGGGGGGGAACTATGGCTACACCTTC. The chain joins TRBV27 to TRBJ1-2; D perhaps matches TRBD1 (6 bases). V lost 2 bases, J lost 2 bases, and 12 bases lay in between. Germline V gene lookup returns CDR1 MNHEY and CDR2 SMNVEV (reference sequence). This CDR3 comprises 15 residues.

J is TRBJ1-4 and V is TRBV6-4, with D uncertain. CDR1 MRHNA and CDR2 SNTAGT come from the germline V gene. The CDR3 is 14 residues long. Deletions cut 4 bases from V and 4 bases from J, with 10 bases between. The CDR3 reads CASSVSAGNEKLFF. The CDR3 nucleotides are TGTGCCAGCAGTGTGTCGGCGGGTAATGAAAAACTGTTTTTT.

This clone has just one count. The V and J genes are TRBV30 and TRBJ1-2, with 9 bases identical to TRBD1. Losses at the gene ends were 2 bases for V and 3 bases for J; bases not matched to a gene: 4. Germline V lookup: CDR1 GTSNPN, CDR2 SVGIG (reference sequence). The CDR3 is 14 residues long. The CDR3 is CAWSTGTGHYGYTF. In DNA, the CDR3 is TGTGCCTGGAGTACCGGGACAGGGCACTATGGCTACACCTTC.

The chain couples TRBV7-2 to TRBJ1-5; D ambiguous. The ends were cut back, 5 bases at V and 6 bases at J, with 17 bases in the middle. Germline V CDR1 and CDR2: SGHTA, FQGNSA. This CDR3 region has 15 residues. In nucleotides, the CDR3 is TGTGCCAGCAGCACTAAATGGGGAGGGAGTCAGCCCCAGCATTTT. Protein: CASSTKWGGSQPQHF.

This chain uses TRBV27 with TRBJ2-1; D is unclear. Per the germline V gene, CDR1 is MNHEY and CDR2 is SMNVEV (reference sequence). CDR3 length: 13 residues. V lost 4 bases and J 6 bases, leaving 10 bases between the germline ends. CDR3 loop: CASSSLSLNEQFF. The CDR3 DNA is TGTGCCAGCAGTTCCCTCTCACTCAATGAGCAGTTCTTC.

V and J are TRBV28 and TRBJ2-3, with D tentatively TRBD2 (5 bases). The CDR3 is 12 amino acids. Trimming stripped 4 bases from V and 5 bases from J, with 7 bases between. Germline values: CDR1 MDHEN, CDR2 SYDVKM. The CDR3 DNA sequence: TGTGCCAGCAGTTCAGCGGTAGATACGCAGTATTTT. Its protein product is CASSSAVDTQYF.

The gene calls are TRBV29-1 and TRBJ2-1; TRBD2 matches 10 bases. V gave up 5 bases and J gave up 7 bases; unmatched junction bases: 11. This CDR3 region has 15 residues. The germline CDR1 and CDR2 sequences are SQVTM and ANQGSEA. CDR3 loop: CSVIKREGVANEQFF. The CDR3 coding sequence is TGCAGCGTTATCAAGCGGGAGGGAGTCGCGAATGAGCAGTTCTTC.

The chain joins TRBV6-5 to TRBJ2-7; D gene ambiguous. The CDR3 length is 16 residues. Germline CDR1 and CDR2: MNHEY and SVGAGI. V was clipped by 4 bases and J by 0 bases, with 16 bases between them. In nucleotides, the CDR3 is TGTGCCAGCAGTTCGGCGGCCGGATTTAGCTCCTACGAGCAGTACTTC. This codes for CASSSAAGFSSYEQYF.

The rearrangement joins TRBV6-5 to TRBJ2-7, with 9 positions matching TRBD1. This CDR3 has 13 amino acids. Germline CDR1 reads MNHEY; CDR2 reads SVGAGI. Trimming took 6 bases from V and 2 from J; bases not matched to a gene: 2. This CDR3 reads CASRDRGAYEQYF. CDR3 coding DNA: TGTGCCAGCAGGGACAGGGGCGCCTACGAGCAGTACTTC.

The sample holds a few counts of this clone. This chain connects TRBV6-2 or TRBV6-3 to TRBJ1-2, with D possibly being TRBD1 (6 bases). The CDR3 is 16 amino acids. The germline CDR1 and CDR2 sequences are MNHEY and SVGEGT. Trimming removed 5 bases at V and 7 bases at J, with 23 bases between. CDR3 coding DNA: TGTGCCAGCAGTCAGGGGACCCGACGTTCTTCTCGTGGCTACACCTTC. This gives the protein CASSQGTRRSSRGYTF.

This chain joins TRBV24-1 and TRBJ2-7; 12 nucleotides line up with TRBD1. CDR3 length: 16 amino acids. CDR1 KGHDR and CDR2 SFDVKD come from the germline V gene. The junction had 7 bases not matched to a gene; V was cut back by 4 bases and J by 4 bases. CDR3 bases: TGTGCCACCAGTGACTCACCGGGACAGGGGGCATACGAGCAGTACTTC. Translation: CATSDSPGQGAYEQYF.

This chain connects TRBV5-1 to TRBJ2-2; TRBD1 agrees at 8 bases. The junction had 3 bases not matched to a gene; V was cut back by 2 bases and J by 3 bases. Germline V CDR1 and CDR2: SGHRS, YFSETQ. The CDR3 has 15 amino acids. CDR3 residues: CASSFGDRYTGELFF. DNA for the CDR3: TGCGCCAGCAGCTTTGGGGACAGGTACACCGGGGAGCTGTTTTTT.

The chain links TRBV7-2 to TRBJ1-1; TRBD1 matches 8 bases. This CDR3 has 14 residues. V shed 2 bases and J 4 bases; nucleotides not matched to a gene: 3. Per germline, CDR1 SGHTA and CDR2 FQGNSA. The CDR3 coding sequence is TGTGCCAGCAGCTTATTCAGGGGGCCCACTGAAGCTTTCTTT. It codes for CASSLFRGPTEAFF.